This TCR beta chain was sequenced in a study of spatial heterogeneity in lung cancer. Study-level background: In tumor regions, TCR transcript counts tracked strongly with a T cell module score from matched bulk RNA-seq. Regarding the study as a whole: Mutation tallies in tumors tracked expanded intratumoral alpha and beta TCR counts.

Stated time point: sample taken at primary tumor resection. Around 68 TRACERx patients with early, untreated non-small cell lung cancer donated samples. Sequencing was performed on whole RNA extracted from tumor and nontumor lung tissue, or from frozen PBMC, and the material was left unsorted. This clonotype was seen many times. Its antigen is still unknown. TCRdb used MiXCR to reprocess the 5' RACE reads, holding one entry per CDR3 protein. The profile shows 100,000 or so distinct CDR3 sequences, about 4.6% of them singletons. This clonotype was sampled from a male donor with early-stage non-small cell lung cancer. This material consisted of lung tumor tissue, taken at surgery.

CDR3 in amino acids: CASSQVGGWWGYTF. The CDR3, as DNA: TGTGCCAGCAGCCAAGTAGGGGGTTGGTGGGGCTACACCTTC. The chain recombines TRBV3-1 with TRBJ1-2; tentative D call: TRBD1 (6 bases). Germline assignment: CDR1 LGHDT and CDR2 YNNKEL (reference sequence). The CDR3 has 14 residues. V was pared by 1 base and J by 8 bases, with 14 bases between.